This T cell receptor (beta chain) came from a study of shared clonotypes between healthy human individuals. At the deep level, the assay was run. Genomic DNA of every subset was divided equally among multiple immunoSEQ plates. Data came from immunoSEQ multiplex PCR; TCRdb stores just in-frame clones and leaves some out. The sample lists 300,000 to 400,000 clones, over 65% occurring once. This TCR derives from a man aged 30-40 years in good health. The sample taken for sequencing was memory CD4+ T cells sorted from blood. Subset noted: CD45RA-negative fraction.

This CDR3 is CASSHSRAGANVLTF. In DNA, the CDR3 is TGTGCCAGCAGCCACTCGAGGGCTGGGGCCAACGTCCTGACTTTC. The chain couples TRBV7-8 to TRBJ2-6, with D possibly TRBD2 on 5 matching bases. CDR1 and CDR2 from the germline V gene are SGHVS and FQNEAQ. CDR3 length equals 15 residues. With 5 bases removed from V and 2 bases from J, the gap between germline ends came to 10 bases.